Described below is a single TCR beta chain sequence and its context. This sample was taken from a study of T cells after yellow fever vaccination. Turning to the study itself: Fractions of limited cellularity were prepared by means of SMART-Seq v4 Ultra Low Input.

TCRdb recomputed calls from the 5' RACE reads with MiXCR, one row per CDR3 protein. The sample consists of 340,000 or so distinct CDR3 sequences, around 13% of them appearing once. V gave up 1 base and J gave up 4 bases, with 14 bases separating them. Germline CDR1 is SGHRS and CDR2 is YFSETQ. The CDR3 consists of 15 residues. Sample: CD4+ T cells sorted from PBMCs, taken 15 days after the yellow fever booster vaccination. The clonotype was recovered from a man aged 18 to 29 who received the YFV17D yellow fever vaccine. This chain links TRBV5-1 with TRBJ1-1; tentatively, D is TRBD1 (5 bases). DNA for the CDR3: TGCGCCAGCAGCTTGAGGGGCAGGGTTCGCACTGAAGCTTTCTTT. It translates to CASSLRGRVRTEAFF.